This TCR beta chain comes out of a study of identical twins. Study findings and constraints: Models underestimated out-of-frame TCR alpha sharing in monozygotic twins. Whereas memory repertoires showed no such difference, abundant cord blood beta clonotypes carried fewer insertions. Weaker excess twin sharing was observed in beta out-of-frame sequences.

Worth noting for this clonotype: Its antigen is not identified.

Every sampled donor was Caucasian and healthy. TCRdb analysed the 5' RACE reads with MiXCR anew, one entry per CDR3 protein. The sample holds 1.5 million to 2 million distinct CDR3 sequences, 25% to 35% seen once. Per the germline V gene, CDR1 is LGHDT and CDR2 is YNNKEL (reference sequence). This CDR3 spans 15 amino acids. V shed 1 base, J shed 8 bases, and the junction held 3 bases outside the gene matches. Sequenced sample: cord blood. This chain joins TRBV3-1 and TRBJ2-1, with 12 bases that match TRBD2. This TCR came from a newborn girl in good health. In DNA, the CDR3 is TGTGCCAGCAGCCAAGCTAGCGGGAGGGCCGATGAGCAGTTCTTC. Translation: CASSQASGRADEQFF.